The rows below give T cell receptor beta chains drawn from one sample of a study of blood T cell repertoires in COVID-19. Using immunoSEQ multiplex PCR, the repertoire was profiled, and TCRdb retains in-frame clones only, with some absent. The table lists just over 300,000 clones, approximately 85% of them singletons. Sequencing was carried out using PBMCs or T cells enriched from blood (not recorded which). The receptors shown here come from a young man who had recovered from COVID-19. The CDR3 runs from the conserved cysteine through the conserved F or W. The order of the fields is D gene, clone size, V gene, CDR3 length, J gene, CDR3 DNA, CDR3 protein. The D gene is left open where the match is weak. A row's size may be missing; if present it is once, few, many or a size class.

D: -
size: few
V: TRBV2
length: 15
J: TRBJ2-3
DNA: TGTGCCAGCCGTTTTTCGAGGAGTAGCACAGATACGCAGTATTTT
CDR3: CASRFSRSSTDTQYF

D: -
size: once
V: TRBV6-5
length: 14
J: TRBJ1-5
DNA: TGTGCCAGCAAGGGGCAGGCTAGCAATCAGCCCCAGCATTTT
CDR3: CASKGQASNQPQHF

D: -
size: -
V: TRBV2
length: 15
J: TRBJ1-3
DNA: TGTGCCAGCAGTGAACAGGCCATCTCTGGAAACACCATATATTTT
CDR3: CASSEQAISGNTIYF

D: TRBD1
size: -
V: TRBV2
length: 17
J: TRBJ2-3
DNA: TGTGCCAGCAGTGAGTTCCCGCAGGGGGCTAGCACAGATACGCAGTATTTT
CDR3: CASSEFPQGASTDTQYF

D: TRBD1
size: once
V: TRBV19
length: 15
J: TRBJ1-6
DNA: TGTGCCAGTACCCTCAGGCCAGGGGGAAATTCACCCCTCCACTTT
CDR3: CASTLRPGGNSPLHF

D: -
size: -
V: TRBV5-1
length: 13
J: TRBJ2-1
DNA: TGCGCCAGCAGCTTGGAATTAAGCCATGAGCAGTTCTTC
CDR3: CASSLELSHEQFF

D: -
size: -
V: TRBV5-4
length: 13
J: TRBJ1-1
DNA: TGTGCCAGCAGCTTAAAAGGGGTCCCCGAAGCTTTCTTT
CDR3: CASSLKGVPEAFF

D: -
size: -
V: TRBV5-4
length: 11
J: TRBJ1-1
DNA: TGTGCCAGCAGCTTGAGGGGGACAGCTTTCTTT
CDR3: CASSLRGTAFF

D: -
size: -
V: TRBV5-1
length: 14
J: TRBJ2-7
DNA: TGCGCCAGCAGCTTTACAGGGAAACCCTACGAGCAGTACTTC
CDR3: CASSFTGKPYEQYF

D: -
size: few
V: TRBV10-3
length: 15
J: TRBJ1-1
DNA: TGTGCCATCAGTACAGGGAATGGAATGAACACTGAAGCTTTCTTT
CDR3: CAISTGNGMNTEAFF

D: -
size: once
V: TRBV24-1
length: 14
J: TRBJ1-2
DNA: TGTGCCACCCGCAAAGGAGGGTCCGACTATGGCTACACCTTC
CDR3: CATRKGGSDYGYTF

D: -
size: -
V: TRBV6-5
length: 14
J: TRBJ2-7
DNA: TGTGCCAGCAGTTACGGCCAGGGATGGGTCGAGCAGTACTTC
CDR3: CASSYGQGWVEQYF

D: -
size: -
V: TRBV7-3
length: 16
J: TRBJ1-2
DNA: TGTGCCAGCAGCCCTAGGCGCGGGGCGGATAACTATGGCTACACCTTC
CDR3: CASSPRRGADNYGYTF

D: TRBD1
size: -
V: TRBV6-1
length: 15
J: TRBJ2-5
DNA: TGTGCCAGCAGTGAAGTCTGGGACAGTATGGAGACCCAGTACTTC
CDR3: CASSEVWDSMETQYF

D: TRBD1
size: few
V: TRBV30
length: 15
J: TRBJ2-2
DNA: TGTGCCTGGAGTCTTACAGGGGTCGACACCGGGGAGCTGTTTTTT
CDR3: CAWSLTGVDTGELFF

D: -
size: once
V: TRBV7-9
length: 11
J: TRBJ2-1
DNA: TGTGCCAGCAGCCCAGGACTAGAGCAGTTCTTC
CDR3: CASSPGLEQFF

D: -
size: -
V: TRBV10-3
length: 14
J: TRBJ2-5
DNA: TGTGCCACAGCGCGGGGGCCGGGGCAAGAGACCCAGTACTTC
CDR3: CATARGPGQETQYF

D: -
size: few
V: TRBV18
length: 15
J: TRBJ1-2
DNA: TGTGCCAGCTCACCACCGCAGGGGCTAGGCTATGGCTACACCTTC
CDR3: CASSPPQGLGYGYTF

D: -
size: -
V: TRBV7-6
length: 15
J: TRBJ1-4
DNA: TGTGCCAGCAGCACAACAGGGAGAACTAATGAAAAACTGTTTTTT
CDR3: CASSTTGRTNEKLFF

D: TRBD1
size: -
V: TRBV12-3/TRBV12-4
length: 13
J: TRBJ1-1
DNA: TGTGCCAGCAGCCCGACAGGGAGGACTGAAGCTTTCTTT
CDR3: CASSPTGRTEAFF

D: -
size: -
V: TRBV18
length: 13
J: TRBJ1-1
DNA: TGTGCCAGCTCACCAGACAGTAACACTGAAGCTTTCTTT
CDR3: CASSPDSNTEAFF

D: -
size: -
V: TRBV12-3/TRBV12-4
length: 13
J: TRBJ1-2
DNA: TGTGCCAGCAGGGTGTCGACAGCCTATGGCTACACCTTC
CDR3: CASRVSTAYGYTF

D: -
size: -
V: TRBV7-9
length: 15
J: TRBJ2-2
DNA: TGTGCCAGCAGCTTATATTCAGGGAACACCGGGGAGCTGTTTTTT
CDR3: CASSLYSGNTGELFF

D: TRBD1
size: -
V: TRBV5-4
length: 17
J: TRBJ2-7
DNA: TGTGCCAGCAGCCCTCCGAAAGGGTCACAGGGGGGAGACGAGCAGTACTTC
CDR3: CASSPPKGSQGGDEQYF